This T cell receptor beta chain was identified during a study of blood T cell repertoires in COVID-19. Across the study: T cells, B-cell-depleted T cells, or PBMCs provided the cDNA or gDNA that served as material.

The germline gives CDR1 SGHNT, CDR2 YYREEE (reference sequence). V dropped 3 bases and J dropped 4; count of bases not matched to a gene: 3. This CDR3 contains 13 residues. This table comes from immunoSEQ multiplex PCR, and its TCRdb copy is limited to in-frame clones, with some not included. This table holds around 150,000 clones, more than 80% found once. A few counts support this clone. The sample taken for sequencing was peripheral blood. The TCR comes from a man between 65 and 80 years old with acute or convalescent COVID-19. This chain joins TRBV5-4 and TRBJ1-2, with 7 positions matching TRBD1. The CDR3 sequence: CASSSDRAYGYTF. The CDR3 DNA sequence: TGTGCCAGCAGCTCCGACAGGGCCTATGGCTACACCTTC.